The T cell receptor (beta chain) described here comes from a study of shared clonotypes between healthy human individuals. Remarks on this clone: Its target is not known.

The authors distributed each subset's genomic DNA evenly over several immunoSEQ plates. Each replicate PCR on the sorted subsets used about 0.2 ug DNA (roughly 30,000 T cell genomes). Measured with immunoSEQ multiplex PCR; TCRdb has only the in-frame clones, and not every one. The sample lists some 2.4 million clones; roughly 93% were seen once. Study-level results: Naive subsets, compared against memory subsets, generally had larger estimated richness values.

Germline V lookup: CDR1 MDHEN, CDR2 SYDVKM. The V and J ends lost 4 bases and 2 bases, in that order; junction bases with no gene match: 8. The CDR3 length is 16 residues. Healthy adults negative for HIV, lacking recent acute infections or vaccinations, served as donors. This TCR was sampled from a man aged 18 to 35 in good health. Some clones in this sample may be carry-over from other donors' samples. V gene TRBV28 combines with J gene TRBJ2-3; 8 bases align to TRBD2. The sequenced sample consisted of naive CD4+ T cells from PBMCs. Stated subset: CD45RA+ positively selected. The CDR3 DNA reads TGTGCCAGCAGTTATGTCCTCGGGAGGGCCACAGATACGCAGTATTTT. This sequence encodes CASSYVLGRATDTQYF.